This T cell receptor beta chain was found in a study of T-cell reconstitution after alpha-beta-depleted transplantation in children. Whole-study results and caveats: Expanded graft clones, several hundred of them, were reportedly the source of alpha-beta T cells about two months after transplant.

V lost 7 bases to trimming and J lost 4 bases, with 11 bases between them. Looked up from germline, CDR1 is MDHEN and CDR2 is SYDVKM. This CDR3 contains 12 residues. This clonotype has more than one count but fewer than ten. Antigen specificity is unknown. Preparation of the TCRbeta library was carried out with unique molecular identifiers. TCRdb re-called the PCR reads with MiXCR, one entry per CDR3 protein. The sample includes 98,000 or so distinct CDR3 sequences, about 22% of them seen just once. The J gene is TRBJ2-7, the V gene TRBV28; D is possibly TRBD1 (6 bases). The receptor's source is a boy under 10 years old with acute lymphoblastic leukemia, due to receive a stem cell transplant. Sample: PBMCs, taken before TCRalphabeta/CD19-depleted stem cell transplant. CDR3 nucleotide sequence: TGTGCCAGCAAAAAGGGGGTATACGAGCAGTACTTC. Translated: CASKKGVYEQYF.